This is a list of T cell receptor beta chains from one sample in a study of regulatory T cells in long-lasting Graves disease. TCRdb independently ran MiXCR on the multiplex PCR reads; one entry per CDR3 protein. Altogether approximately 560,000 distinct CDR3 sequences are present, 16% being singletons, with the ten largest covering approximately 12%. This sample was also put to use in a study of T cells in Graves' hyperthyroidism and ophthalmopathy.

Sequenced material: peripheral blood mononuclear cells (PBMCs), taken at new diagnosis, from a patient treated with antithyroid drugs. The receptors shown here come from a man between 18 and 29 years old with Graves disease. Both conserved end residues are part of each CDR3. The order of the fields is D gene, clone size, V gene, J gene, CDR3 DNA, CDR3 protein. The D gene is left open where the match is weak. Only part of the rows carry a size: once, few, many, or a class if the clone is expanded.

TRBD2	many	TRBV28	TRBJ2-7	TGTGCCAGCAGCGGACATCGGGGACTAGCGGGAAGAACCGGCGCTCTCGAGCAGTACTTC	CASSGHRGLAGRTGALEQYF
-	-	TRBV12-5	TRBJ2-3	TGTGCTAGTGGTTTGGTACGGTTGGACACTTCCCTTACCCCTAGCACAGATACGCAGTATTTT	CASGLVRLDTSLTPSTDTQYF
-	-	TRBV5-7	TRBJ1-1	TGTGCCAGCAGGACCGGGGTACTAAACACTGAAGCTTTCTTT	CASRTGVLNTEAFF
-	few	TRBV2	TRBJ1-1	TGTGCCAGCAGTGATCACACAGGTTACGAAGCTTTCTTT	CASSDHTGYEAFF
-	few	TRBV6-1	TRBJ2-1	TGTGCCAGCAGGGTACACCAAAACACCCCGCAGTTCTTC	CASRVHQNTPQFF
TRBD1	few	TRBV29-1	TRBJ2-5	TGCAGCGCCGCAACCGGGACAGGGAATAGGGGAGAGACCCAGTACTTC	CSAATGTGNRGETQYF
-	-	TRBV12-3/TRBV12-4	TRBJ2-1	-	CASSLYICSAFGLESNEQFF
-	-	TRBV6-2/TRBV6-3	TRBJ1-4	TGTGCCAGCAGCATAGGCCGGGACATTTCAACTAATGAAAAACTGTTTTTT	CASSIGRDISTNEKLFF
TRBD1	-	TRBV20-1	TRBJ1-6	TGCAGTGCTAGATCGGGACAGGGGTTGCCACCCCTCCACTTT	CSARSGQGLPPLHF
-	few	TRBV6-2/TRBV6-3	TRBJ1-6	TGTGCCAGCAGTTACTCGAGGGGGGAAAATTCACCCCTCCACTTT	CASSYSRGENSPLHF
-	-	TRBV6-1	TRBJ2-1	TGTGCCAGCAGACTACTAGGCAATCTTAACAATGAGCAGTTCTTC	CASRLLGNLNNEQFF
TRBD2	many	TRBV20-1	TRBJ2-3	TGCAGTGCTAGAGTGGGGACTAGCGGAGACGGGGTTCCAGATACGCAGTATTTT	CSARVGTSGDGVPDTQYF
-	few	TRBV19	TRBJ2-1	TGTGCCAGTAGTATCCAGAGCTCCTACAATGAGCAGTTCTTC	CASSIQSSYNEQFF
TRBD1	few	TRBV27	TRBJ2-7	TGTGCCAGCAGTTTCCAGGGACAGGGATTGGAGCAGTACTTC	CASSFQGQGLEQYF
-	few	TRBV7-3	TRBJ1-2	TGTGCCAGCAGCCCACAAAGGGGTGATGGCTACACCTTC	CASSPQRGDGYTF
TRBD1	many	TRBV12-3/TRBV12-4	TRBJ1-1	TGTGCCAGCAGATGGACAGGGGGCATCACTGAAGCTTTCTTT	CASRWTGGITEAFF
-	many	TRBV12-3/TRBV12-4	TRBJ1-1	TGTGCCAGCAGTATCCACACACCCTTGAACACTGAAGCTTTCTTT	CASSIHTPLNTEAFF
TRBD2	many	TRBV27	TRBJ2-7	TGTGCCAGCAGTCTCAGCGGGATAGTCTACGAGCAGTACTTC	CASSLSGIVYEQYF
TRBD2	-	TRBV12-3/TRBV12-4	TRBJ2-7	TGTGCCAGCAGTCAACTGGGGGGGGACTACGAGCAGTACTTC	CASSQLGGDYEQYF
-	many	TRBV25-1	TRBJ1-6	TGTGCCAGCAGTGAAAGCCACCTAGGGCGCTCACCCCTCCACTTT	CASSESHLGRSPLHF
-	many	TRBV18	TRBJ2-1	TGTGCCAGCTCACCGGATATGGGAGGGGGCTCTTATTACAATGAGCAGTTCTTC	CASSPDMGGGSYYNEQFF
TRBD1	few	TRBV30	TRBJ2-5	TGTGCCTGGACTAGGGACAGGGAGGGGGAGACCCAGTACTTC	CAWTRDREGETQYF
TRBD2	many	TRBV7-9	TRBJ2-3	TGTGCCAGCAGCCGAGGACTAGAAGCGCAGTATTTT	CASSRGLEAQYF
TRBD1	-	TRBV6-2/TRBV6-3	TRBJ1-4	TGTGCCAGCAGTTACTCGAGAGGGGACAGGGTATGGGATAATGAAAAACTGTTTTTT	CASSYSRGDRVWDNEKLFF
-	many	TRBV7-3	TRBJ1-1	TGTGCCAGCAGCTTAACGGCCTCCCGGAGCGCTGAAGCTTTCTTT	CASSLTASRSAEAFF
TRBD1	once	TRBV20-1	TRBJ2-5	TGCAGTGCTAGGAGCGTTACAGGGGTAGAGACCCAGTACTTC	CSARSVTGVETQYF
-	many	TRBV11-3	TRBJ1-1	TGTGCCAGCAGCTCCGACTCAGCGCAAGCTTTCTTT	CASSSDSAQAFF
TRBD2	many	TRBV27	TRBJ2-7	TGTGCCAGCAGTTTAATTGGTAGCGGGAGTTCCTACGAGCAGTACTTC	CASSLIGSGSSYEQYF
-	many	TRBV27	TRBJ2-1	TGTGCCAGCAGTACACGGAGTGAGCAGTTCTTC	CASSTRSEQFF
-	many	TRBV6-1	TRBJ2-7	TGTGCCAGCAGCCTGATTCGGGACACGGGAACCTACGAGCAGTACTTC	CASSLIRDTGTYEQYF
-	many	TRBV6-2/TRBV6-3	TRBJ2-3	TGTGCCAGCAAACTACTAGGAGGCACAGATACGCAGTATTTT	CASKLLGGTDTQYF
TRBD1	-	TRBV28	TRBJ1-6	TGTGCCAGCAGCCGTACCGGGACAGGGGGTTCATCCCTCCACTTT	CASSRTGTGGSSLHF
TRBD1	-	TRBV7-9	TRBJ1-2	TGTGCCAGCAGCCCTCCAGACTCGACAGGGGGCATGGTTGGCTATGGCTACACCTTC	CASSPPDSTGGMVGYGYTF
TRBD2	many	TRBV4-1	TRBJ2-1	TGCGCCAGCAGCCAAGTAGATATGGGACTAGCGGGACGTGAGCAGTTCTTC	CASSQVDMGLAGREQFF
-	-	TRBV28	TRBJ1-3	TGTGCCAGCAACGTTGCGGCGAACACCATATATTTT	CASNVAANTIYF
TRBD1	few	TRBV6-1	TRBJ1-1	TGTGCCAGCAGTGTGGGGACAGGTAGGCACACTGAAGCTTTCTTT	CASSVGTGRHTEAFF
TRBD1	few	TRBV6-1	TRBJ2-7	TGTGCCAGCAGCGGACAGGCGGCCTACGAGCAGTACTTC	CASSGQAAYEQYF
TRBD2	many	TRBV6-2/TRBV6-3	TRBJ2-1	TGTGCCAGCAGAACCGCTAGCGGGAGTGGAAATGAGCAGTTCTTC	CASRTASGSGNEQFF
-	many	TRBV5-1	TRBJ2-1	TGCGCCAGCAGCCTCAACCCAGGCAGGGAGTCCTACAATGAGCAGTTCTTC	CASSLNPGRESYNEQFF
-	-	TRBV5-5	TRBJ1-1	TGTGCCAGCAGCGTCGGGGGGGGTGGGGAAGCTTTCTTT	CASSVGGGGEAFF
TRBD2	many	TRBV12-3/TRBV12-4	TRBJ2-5	TGTGCCAGCACCCCACTAGCGGGAGGCAGCGAAGAGACCCAGTACTTC	CASTPLAGGSEETQYF
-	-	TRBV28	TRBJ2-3	TGTGCCAGCAGTTTTATGGGGTTTGTGGGGGGAGGAGATACGCAGTATTTT	CASSFMGFVGGGDTQYF
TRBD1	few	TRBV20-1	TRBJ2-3	TGCAGTGCTAGACCTACAAGGGGGCGAGACGCAGATACGCAGTATTTT	CSARPTRGRDADTQYF
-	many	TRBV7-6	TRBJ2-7	TGTGCCAGCAGCGTAGTAGGATCCGAGCAGTACTTC	CASSVVGSEQYF
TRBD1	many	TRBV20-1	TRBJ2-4	TGCAGTGCTAGGATGGACAGGGCCCCAGAAAACATTCAGTACTTC	CSARMDRAPENIQYF
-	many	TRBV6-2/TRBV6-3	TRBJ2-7	TGTGCCAGCAGGTCGGGGCAGAACGAGCAGTACTTC	CASRSGQNEQYF
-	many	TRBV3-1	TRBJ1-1	TGTGCCAGCAGCCAAGTCGAGAACACTGAAGCTTTCTTT	CASSQVENTEAFF
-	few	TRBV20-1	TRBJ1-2	TGCAGTGCGCGGGGGGGGGACGGCTACACCTTC	CSARGGDGYTF
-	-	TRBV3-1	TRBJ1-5	TGTGCCAGCAACCAAGATATGGATCAGCCCCAGCATTTT	CASNQDMDQPQHF
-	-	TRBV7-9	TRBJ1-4	TGTGCCAGCGAACCCTCTGGGTTTGAAAAACTGTTTTTT	CASEPSGFEKLFF
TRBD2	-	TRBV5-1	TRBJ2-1	TGCGCCAGCAGCTTCAGGTGGCTAGCGGGAGGAGGGCCGGGCAATGAGCAGTTCTTC	CASSFRWLAGGGPGNEQFF
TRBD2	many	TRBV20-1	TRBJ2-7	TGCAGTGCCGAACTAGCGGGTCCCCTCTGGGGGGAGCAGTACTTC	CSAELAGPLWGEQYF
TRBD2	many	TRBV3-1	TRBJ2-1	TGTGCCAGCAGCCAATCAAGGGGGACTAGCGATGAGCAGTTCTTC	CASSQSRGTSDEQFF